These T cell receptor beta chains were read from a single sample in a study of control samples from healthy donors and cancer patients. Assay: immunoSEQ multiplex PCR; the TCRdb copy retains only in-frame clones and omits some. The repertoire holds 46,000 or so clones, with 85% to 95% as singletons. The sample comprised PBMCs. The receptors come from a man aged 25-45 years with colorectal cancer. Each CDR3 is given with its conserved first and last residue. The D gene is left open where the match is weak. Expanded clones get a size class; other rows say once, few or many, or leave the size out.

V gene	D gene	CDR3 length	J gene	clone size	CDR3 DNA	CDR3 protein
TRBV5-5	-	16	TRBJ1-2	-	TGTGCCAGCAGCTTGGGATTTGGTGACAGTCTTATAGGCTACACCTTC	CASSLGFGDSLIGYTF
TRBV27	-	12	TRBJ2-2	-	TGTGCCAGCAGTTTGCTCGGCGGGGAGCTGTTTTTT	CASSLLGGELFF
TRBV4-1	-	15	TRBJ1-2	-	TGCGCCAGCAGCCGGCGGGAGCGATTTAACTATGGCTACACCTTC	CASSRRERFNYGYTF
TRBV27	-	16	TRBJ2-3	-	TGTGCCAGCAGTTTATCCGTACTACTGGTCACAGATACGCAGTATTTT	CASSLSVLLVTDTQYF
TRBV6-1	-	14	TRBJ1-5	-	TGTGCCAGCAGTGAAAGACCGGTCAATCAGCCCCAGCATTTT	CASSERPVNQPQHF
TRBV18	-	15	TRBJ1-5	-	TGTGCCAGCTCACCACCAGGGGGGCGCAATCAGCCCCAGCATTTT	CASSPPGGRNQPQHF
TRBV6-5	-	15	TRBJ2-3	-	TGTGCCAGCAGTTACGGGGCTAGCGAAACAGATACGCAGTATTTT	CASSYGASETDTQYF
TRBV7-2	-	17	TRBJ1-1	-	TGTGCCAGCAGCTTAGGGGCAGGCTGGGGAGGGAACACTGAAGCTTTCTTT	CASSLGAGWGGNTEAFF
TRBV7-2	-	15	TRBJ1-5	-	TGTGCCAGCAGCCCATGGGGGGATTGGGGTCAGCCCCAGCATTTT	CASSPWGDWGQPQHF
TRBV11-2	TRBD1	13	TRBJ1-2	-	TGTGCCAGCAGCTTTACAGGGGCGGGAGGCTACACCTTC	CASSFTGAGGYTF
TRBV12-3/TRBV12-4	-	13	TRBJ1-3	-	TGTGCCAGCAGTTCCGGGACGATCTACACCATATATTTT	CASSSGTIYTIYF
TRBV19	-	13	TRBJ1-1	once	TGTGCCAGTAGTTTGGGAATAGGCACTGAAGCTTTCTTT	CASSLGIGTEAFF
TRBV5-1	-	15	TRBJ1-6	-	TGCGCCAGCAGCTCGGGACTCCCGGGCGTCTTTTCCCTCCACTTT	CASSSGLPGVFSLHF
TRBV7-8	-	15	TRBJ1-2	-	TGTGCCAGCAGCTCCGGCGGGGGATATGACTATGGCTACACCTTC	CASSSGGGYDYGYTF
TRBV7-9	-	14	TRBJ2-7	-	TGTGCCAGCAGCTTAGGGGACTGGGAGCACGAGCAGTACTTC	CASSLGDWEHEQYF
TRBV19	-	13	TRBJ1-2	-	TGTGCCAGTACCCTCTTCGGGGGATATGGCTACACCTTC	CASTLFGGYGYTF
TRBV5-1	TRBD2	17	TRBJ2-3	-	TGCGCCAGCAGCTCCTCTCTAGCGGGGGACTTCACAGATACGCAGTATTTT	CASSSSLAGDFTDTQYF
TRBV6-5	-	12	TRBJ2-2	-	TGTGCCAGCAGTTACAGGGGAGGGGAGCTGTTTTTT	CASSYRGGELFF
TRBV27	TRBD1	16	TRBJ1-6	-	TGTGCCAGCAGTTTAACCGGGACAGGGCCAAATTCACCCCTCCACTTT	CASSLTGTGPNSPLHF
TRBV6-6	-	14	TRBJ1-1	-	TGTGCCAGCAGTTCGGTAGCCCCAACCACTGAAGCTTTCTTT	CASSSVAPTTEAFF
TRBV5-1	TRBD1	12	TRBJ2-7	-	TGCGCCAGCGGGACAGGGGGCTACGAGCAGTACTTC	CASGTGGYEQYF
TRBV5-1	TRBD1	13	TRBJ1-1	-	TGCGCCAGCAGCGGCGGGACAGGCCTTGAAGCTTTCTTT	CASSGGTGLEAFF
TRBV15	TRBD2	16	TRBJ2-3	-	TGTGCCACCAGCAGTCTTTTAGCGGGAGGGACAGATACGCAGTATTTT	CATSSLLAGGTDTQYF
TRBV29-1	-	14	TRBJ2-1	-	TGCAGCGTTCTGAGGGGGGGCAGCGGGAATGAGCAGTTCTTC	CSVLRGGSGNEQFF
TRBV7-9	TRBD1	17	TRBJ1-2	-	TGTGCCAGCAGCCCTCTAACGACAGGGGTGACTTTGGATGGCTACACCTTC	CASSPLTTGVTLDGYTF
TRBV6-2/TRBV6-3	TRBD1	16	TRBJ1-6	-	TGTGCCAGCAGTTACTCGGAAGGGACAGTTTATTCACCCCTCCACTTT	CASSYSEGTVYSPLHF
TRBV4-1	-	15	TRBJ1-1	-	TGCGCCAGCAGCCAAGAAGCGGGGGCTAACACTGAAGCTTTCTTT	CASSQEAGANTEAFF
TRBV3-1/TRBV3-2	-	15	TRBJ1-5	once	TGTGCCAGCAGCCAGTTTGGAGGGGGCAATCAGCCCCAGCATTTT	CASSQFGGGNQPQHF
TRBV4-3	TRBD1	17	TRBJ2-5	-	TGCGCCAGCAGCCAAGATAGGGGGACAGGACCCCAAGAGACCCAGTACTTC	CASSQDRGTGPQETQYF
TRBV6-2/TRBV6-3	-	12	TRBJ1-1	-	TGTGCCAGCAGTTACTCGAAAGGTGAAGCTTTCTTT	CASSYSKGEAFF
TRBV5-4	-	12	TRBJ1-2	-	TGTGCCAGCAGCTTGGCAGGCTATGGCTACACCTTC	CASSLAGYGYTF
TRBV7-2	-	12	TRBJ1-1	-	TGTGCCAGCAGCTGGGACAACACTGAAGCTTTCTTT	CASSWDNTEAFF
TRBV9	TRBD1	16	TRBJ1-2	-	TGTGCCAGCAGCCCCCTCGGGAGGGACAGCCACTATGGCTACACCTTC	CASSPLGRDSHYGYTF
TRBV5-8	-	13	TRBJ2-5	once	TGTGCCAGCAGCTTCTTGGTGCGGGAGACCCAGTACTTC	CASSFLVRETQYF
TRBV9	-	15	TRBJ1-6	-	TGTGCCAGCAGCGGAGGGAGCTCCTATAATTCACCCCTCCACTTT	CASSGGSSYNSPLHF
TRBV7-9	-	14	TRBJ2-5	-	TGTGCCAGCAGCTTATCAGGGGGGTGGGAGACCCAGTACTTC	CASSLSGGWETQYF
TRBV18	TRBD2	15	TRBJ2-3	once	TGTGCCAGCTCACCAGGTAGCGGGAGCACAGATACGCAGTATTTT	CASSPGSGSTDTQYF
TRBV10-3	TRBD1	12	TRBJ2-5	-	TGTGCCACCTCGGACAGGGAAGAGACCCAGTACTTC	CATSDREETQYF
TRBV13	-	15	TRBJ2-2	-	TGTGCCAGCAGCTTAAATCGAGCGCTTCACGGGGAGCTGTTTTTT	CASSLNRALHGELFF
TRBV6-5	-	12	TRBJ2-7	-	TGTGCCAGCAGGAGGGCAGGGGACGAGCAGTACTTC	CASRRAGDEQYF
TRBV10-3	TRBD1	15	TRBJ2-2	-	TGTGCCATCAGTCCTACAGGGGCCAACACCGGGGAGCTGTTTTTT	CAISPTGANTGELFF
TRBV5-6	-	14	TRBJ1-1	-	TGTGCCAGCAGCTTAGACTCGGGGAACACTGAAGCTTTCTTT	CASSLDSGNTEAFF
TRBV10-3	TRBD1	14	TRBJ2-1	-	TGTGCCATCAGCGGGACAGTTTCCTACAATGAGCAGTTCTTC	CAISGTVSYNEQFF
TRBV5-4	-	12	TRBJ1-1	-	TGTGCCAGCCGGGGGGTGAACACTGAAGCTTTCTTT	CASRGVNTEAFF
TRBV7-9	-	13	TRBJ1-6	once	TGTGCCAGCAGCTTAGAGGGGGATTCACCCCTCCACTTT	CASSLEGDSPLHF
TRBV6-5	-	13	TRBJ2-3	-	TGTGCCAGCAGTAAACAGGGTACAGATACGCAGTATTTT	CASSKQGTDTQYF
TRBV5-4	TRBD1	15	TRBJ2-4	-	TGTGCCAGCAGCATTCACAGGGGAGCCAAAAACATTCAGTACTTC	CASSIHRGAKNIQYF
TRBV6-2/TRBV6-3	TRBD1	18	TRBJ1-1	-	TGTGCCAGCAGCCCTCTCTTAGGGACAGGGGGCAGGGGTGCTGAAGCTTTCTTT	CASSPLLGTGGRGAEAFF
TRBV19	-	16	TRBJ2-1	-	TGTGCCAGTAGTATAGGGACAACTCAACCCTACAATGAGCAGTTCTTC	CASSIGTTQPYNEQFF
TRBV6-5	TRBD1	14	TRBJ1-5	-	TGTGCCAGCAGTACCGGGACAGGGATGGCCCCCCAGCATTTT	CASSTGTGMAPQHF
TRBV5-1	TRBD2	13	TRBJ2-7	-	TGCGCCAGCAGCTGGCGGGGGGCTTACGAGCAGTACTTC	CASSWRGAYEQYF
TRBV5-1	TRBD1	18	TRBJ1-3	-	TGCGCCAGCAGCTTGGCGGGACAGGGGGCTTCCTCTGGAAACACCATATATTTT	CASSLAGQGASSGNTIYF
TRBV20-1	TRBD1	14	TRBJ1-1	-	TGCAGTGCTAGTTGGCCCAGGGACAGCTCTGAAGCTTTCTTT	CSASWPRDSSEAFF
TRBV7-7	TRBD1	15	TRBJ1-1	-	TGTGCTAGCAGCAATTGGACAGGGATGAACACTGAAGCTTTCTTT	CASSNWTGMNTEAFF